This TCR beta chain is drawn from a study of cytomegalovirus exposure and HLA in healthy donors. Regarding the study as a whole: Evidence from a later analysis indicated that most CMV-associated TCR beta chains looked HLA-restricted.

This clone was seen only once. Its antigen is unknown. The PCR ran on 60 Vbeta and 13 Jbeta primers. TCRdb's copy holds only in-frame clones and misses some; the assay was immunoSEQ multiplex PCR. Here the sample spans some 150,000 clones, 50% to 75% being singletons. This CDR3 contains 14 residues. V was cut by 5 bases and J by 2 bases, with 7 bases left in between. The germline gives CDR1 SGHVS, CDR2 FNYEAQ. This clonotype was obtained from a woman between 40 and 50 years old in good health and CMV-seronegative. The genes are TRBV7-6 and TRBJ2-6; the D is unclear. Sequences were obtained from PBMCs. In nucleotides, the CDR3 is TGTGCCAGCAGCCCAGATACTGGGGCCAACGTCCTGACTTTC. Translation gives CASSPDTGANVLTF.